These 8 T cell receptor beta chains originate from one sample sequenced in a study of cytomegalovirus exposure and HLA in healthy donors. PCR employed 60 Vbeta and 13 Jbeta primers. Sequencing was performed with immunoSEQ multiplex PCR; in TCRdb, only in-frame clones are kept and a portion is missing. The profile shows more than 200,000 clones, 75% to 80% of them singletons. The sequencing input was PBMCs. The source of these receptors is a man aged 18 to 29 in good health and CMV-seronegative.

This chain connects TRBV10-3 to TRBJ1-1; weak D call: TRBD1 (5 bases). Looked up from germline, CDR1 is ENHRY and CDR2 is SYGVKD. CDR3 length: 13 residues. Trimming pared 4 bases from V and 1 base from J, leaving 7 bases between. The CDR3 DNA follows: TGTGCCATCAGTGCCAGGGAGAACACTGAAGCTTTCTTT. It specifies CAISARENTEAFF.

In regard to this clone: Additional DNA sequences in this sample encode the identical CDR3. The chain has TRBV27 and TRBJ2-5; D is uncertain. Germline lookup yields CDR1 MNHEY and CDR2 SMNVEV (reference sequence). This CDR3 region has 11 residues. The V end was cut by 6 bases, the J end by 7 bases, with 9 bases between. CDR3 in amino acids: CASRRSGTQYF. The CDR3 nucleotides read TGTGCCAGCAGACGGAGTGGGACCCAGTACTTC.

The genes are TRBV29-1 and TRBJ1-2; 11 nucleotides agree with TRBD1. The CDR3 consists of 14 residues. Per the germline V gene, CDR1 is SQVTM and CDR2 is ANQGSEA. Trimming took 0 bases from V and 7 from J; bases not matched to a gene: 4. CDR3 region: CSVEDPGQGVGYTF. CDR3 sequence (DNA): TGCAGCGTTGAAGATCCGGGACAGGGGGTTGGCTACACCTTC.

The gene calls are TRBV28 and TRBJ2-5; 7 nucleotides align to TRBD1. In germline, CDR1 is MDHEN, CDR2 SYDVKM. The CDR3 is 16 amino acids. Trimming removed 4 bases from V and 5 bases from J; junction bases left unmatched: 13. CDR3 loop: CASSSSTGTVAETQYF. CDR3 DNA: TGTGCCAGCAGTTCTTCAACCGGGACAGTTGCGGAGACCCAGTACTTC.

This chain joins TRBV27 and TRBJ2-3; 7 bases agree with TRBD2. From germline, CDR1 is MNHEY and CDR2 SMNVEV (reference sequence). V was clipped by 2 bases and J by 2 bases; unmatched bases: 10. This CDR3 spans 17 amino acids. Here the CDR3 reads CASSLLTGGSFTDTQYF. In DNA, the CDR3 is TGTGCCAGCAGTTTACTAACGGGAGGTTCCTTCACAGATACGCAGTATTTT.

The chain combines TRBV4-3 with TRBJ1-4; D is undetermined. Per the germline V gene, CDR1 is LGHNA and CDR2 is YSLEER. Trimming stripped 0 bases from V and 13 bases from J, with 15 bases between. This CDR3 contains 14 residues. The CDR3 sequence is CASSQDMESVRLFF. In DNA, the CDR3 is TGCGCCAGCAGCCAAGATATGGAGTCGGTTAGACTGTTTTTT.

The chain carries TRBV6-5 and TRBJ2-7; a weak D match, TRBD2 (6 bases). CDR1 is MNHEY and CDR2 is SVGAGI in the germline V gene. V lost 8 bases, J lost 3 bases, and 11 bases lay in between. The CDR3 extends over 12 amino acids. Written as DNA, the CDR3 is TGTGCCAGCGGGACTTCCGGCTACGAGCAGTACTTC. Its protein is CASGTSGYEQYF.

The V gene is TRBV7-3, the J gene TRBJ2-3; 8 bases fit TRBD2. The CDR3 loop spans 17 amino acids. CDR1 and CDR2 (germline): SGHTA, FQGTGA. V was clipped by 5 bases and J by 2 bases; unmatched bases: 12. CDR3 sequence (DNA): TGTGCCAGCAGCCTCTTTCGGGGTAGCGGGGACACAGATACGCAGTATTTT. Its protein product is CASSLFRGSGDTDTQYF.